Presented here are 21 T cell receptor beta chains from one specimen sequenced in a study. TCRdb fed the reads into MiXCR, producing one record per CDR3 protein. The table shows 300 to 450 distinct CDR3 sequences, with 30% to 35% occurring only once. The sequencing sample was made of CD8+ T cells (not recorded whether cultured). The receptor set was obtained from a male donor.

This clonotype showed up just a few times. The chain is built from TRBV19 and TRBJ1-2, with D maybe TRBD1 (6 bases). Germline V gene data show CDR1 as LNHDA and CDR2 as SQIVND (reference sequence). CDR3 length: 14 amino acids. V lost 3 bases and J lost 4, with 12 bases in between. For the CDR3, the DNA is TGTGCCAGTAGTATGACAGGAGGGGCCTATGGCTACACCTTC. This gives the protein CASSMTGGAYGYTF.

This clonotype was observed a few times. DNA of the CDR3: TGTGCCAGTAGTATAGGCGTCGGAGAAGCTTTCTTT. The encoded protein is CASSIGVGEAFF. The chain combines TRBV19 with TRBJ1-1; no definite D call. The CDR3 totals 12 residues. CDR1 is LNHDA, CDR2 SQIVND, per germline (reference sequence). Trimming shortened V by 1 base and J by 8 bases, and 8 bases separated the two germline ends.

J is TRBJ2-3 and V is TRBV19, with unresolved D. The ends were cut back, 3 bases at V and 5 bases at J, with 6 bases in the middle. The V gene's germline CDR1 is LNHDA and CDR2 SQIVND (reference sequence). CDR3 length equals 12 residues. The CDR3 sequence is CASSIAEDTQYF. The CDR3 bases are TGTGCCAGTAGTATCGCAGAAGATACGCAGTATTTT.

This clonotype was seen a few times. A much larger clone lies one base from this, so it may be a read error. The J gene is TRBJ2-7, the V gene TRBV18, with D perhaps TRBD1 or TRBD2 (5 bases each). The CDR3 sequence is 13 residues long. V was pared by 3 bases and J by 9 bases, with 15 bases between. In germline, CDR1 is KGHSH, CDR2 LQKENI. CDR3 DNA sequence: TGTGCCAGCTCACCCGTGGGGGTGGGCGGGCAGTACTTC. Translating gives CASSPVGVGGQYF.

To note about this clonotype: The junction differs from germline at one of its ends, possibly a read error. The chain recombines TRBV19 with TRBJ2-3, with unresolved D. Germline assignment: CDR1 LNHDA and CDR2 SQIVND (reference sequence). The length of the CDR3 is 13 residues. The CDR3 nucleotides are TGTGCCAGTAGTATACGGAGCACAGATACGCGGTATTTT. Translation: CASSIRSTDTRYF.

This chain connects TRBV19 to TRBJ2-2; D unresolved. The CDR3 is made up of 13 amino acids. CDR1 and CDR2 (germline): LNHDA, SQIVND (reference sequence). V lost 3 bases, J lost 4 bases, and 6 bases lay in between. Written as DNA, the CDR3 is TGTGCCAGTAGTATGCGTTTCACCGGGGAGCTGTTTTTT. Translated, it gives CASSMRFTGELFF.

This clonotype counts as large. The rearrangement uses TRBV10-1 and TRBJ2-1; 7 bases fit TRBD2. V trimming: 6 bases; J trimming: 0 bases; junction bases outside the gene matches: 8. This CDR3 has 16 residues. Germline CDR1 is WNHNN and CDR2 is SYGVQD (reference sequence). The CDR3 region has the DNA TGCGCCAGCAGGGGGCTTGGCGGGAGCTCCTACAATGAGCAGTTCTTC. Translated: CASRGLGGSSYNEQFF.

This clonotype is classed as medium-sized. This chain joins TRBV14 and TRBJ1-2; D not certain. The length of the CDR3 is 15 residues. Per the germline V gene, CDR1 is SGHDN and CDR2 is FVKESK. V lost 8 bases and J 6 bases, leaving 22 bases between the germline ends. The CDR3 DNA sequence: TGTGCCAGCCTGAGGGAGAGTCCGGGAGCGGATGGCTACACCTTC. Amino acid sequence: CASLRESPGADGYTF.

The table lists this clonotype with a count of one. Because it lacks the conserved phenylalanine or tryptophan at the end, this CDR3 is likely a read error. The J gene is TRBJ1-3, the V gene TRBV19; D ambiguous. Trimming took 4 bases from V and 1 from J, leaving 5 bases between them. The CDR3 contains 13 residues. CDR1 is LNHDA, CDR2 SQIVND, per germline (reference sequence). CDR3 nucleotide sequence: TGTGCCAGTAGTACCAGGTCTGGAAACACCATATATTCT. It is translated as CASSTRSGNTIYS.

This clonotype appeared a single time. V gene TRBV20-1 combines with J gene TRBJ2-1; 12 bases line up with TRBD2. Germline V gene data show CDR1 as DFQATT and CDR2 as SNEGSKA (reference sequence). The CDR3 covers 18 residues. Trimming took 5 bases from V and 4 from J; bases not matched to a gene: 15. CDR3 residues: CSAASPLRLAGEYNEQFF. DNA for the CDR3: TGCAGTGCTGCCAGCCCGCTCAGACTAGCGGGAGAATACAATGAGCAGTTCTTC.

Remarks on this clonotype: Possible read error: a much larger clone is one base away. V is TRBV19 and J is TRBJ2-7; tentative D call: TRBD1 (5 bases). The V end lost 9 bases, the J end lost 4 bases, and 19 bases lay between the germline ends. The germline V gene encodes CDR1 LNHDA and CDR2 SQIVND (reference sequence). This CDR3 has 14 residues. CDR3 region: CASSPSETAYEQYF. CDR3 DNA: TGTGCCAGCTCCCCGTCTGAGACAGCATACGAGCAGTACTTC. The full variable domain, in which reference TRBV19 and TRBJ2-7 provide the parts outside the CDR3, is DGGITQSPKYLFRKEGQNVTLSCEQNLNHDAMYWYRQDPGQGLRLIYYSQIVNDFQKGDIAEGYSVSREKKESFPLTVTSAQKNPTAFYLCASSPSETAYEQYFGPGTRLTVT.

The chain links TRBV3-1 to TRBJ2-7, with D tentatively TRBD2 (6 bases). CDR1 LGHDT and CDR2 YNNKEL come from the germline V gene (reference sequence). The CDR3 runs to 17 residues. V was pared by 0 bases and J by 2 bases, with 17 bases between. In DNA, the CDR3 is TGTGCCAGCAGCCAAGATCCATCTGGGGGGTTCGCCTACGAGCAGTACTTC. It translates to CASSQDPSGGFAYEQYF.

This clonotype was picked up a small number of times. This chain connects TRBV19 to TRBJ2-7; no clear D gene. CDR3 length: 13 amino acids. CDR1 and CDR2 from the germline V gene are LNHDA and SQIVND (reference sequence). Trimming cost V 3 bases and J 3 bases, with 9 bases left between them. DNA for the CDR3: TGTGCCAGTAGTATTAGGGTAGGCTACGAGCAGTACTTC. The encoded protein is CASSIRVGYEQYF.

This clonotype qualifies as medium-sized. The V call is TRBV7-9, the J call TRBJ2-1; D unclear. Germline V gene lookup returns CDR1 SEHNR and CDR2 FQNEAQ (reference sequence). V shed 5 bases and J shed 9 bases, with 8 bases lying between them. There are 11 residues in the CDR3. CDR3 in DNA: TGTGCCAGCAGCGACCTTGGTGAGCAGTTCTTC. Its protein is CASSDLGEQFF.

This clonotype was detected only once. A much larger clone differs by one base, so this may be a read error. The chain employs TRBV3-1 and TRBJ1-1, with D tentatively TRBD1 (6 bases). The CDR3 is 16 residues long. Germline-derived CDR1 and CDR2 are LGHDT and YNNKEL (reference sequence). The CDR3 coding sequence is TGTGTCAGCAGCCAAGAAAGGGGGGGTAGATACACTGAAGCTTTCTTT. This gives the protein CVSSQERGGRYTEAFF.

By its share, this clonotype is large (0.1 to 1%). J is TRBJ2-5 and V is TRBV19; D unclear. The V end lost 3 bases, the J end lost 2 bases, and 7 bases lay between the germline ends. This CDR3 has 13 amino acids. Germline CDR1 and CDR2: LNHDA and SQIVND (reference sequence). The CDR3 DNA follows: TGTGCCAGTAGTATCGTCTCGCAAGAGACCCAGTACTTC. Translation: CASSIVSQETQYF.

As concerns this clonotype: An end of the junction differs from the germline gene, which may be a read error. The genes are TRBV28 and TRBJ2-5; the D gene could be TRBD1 or TRBD2 (5 bases each). CDR1 is MDHEN, CDR2 SYDVKM, per germline. The CDR3 has 14 amino acids. DNA for the CDR3: TGTGCCAGCAGTTTATTTCGGGGCCCAGAGGCCCAGTACTTC. This codes for CASSLFRGPEAQYF.

Of note for this clonotype: A clone one base away is much larger, so this may be a read error. The chain has TRBV25-1 and TRBJ1-3; D remains ambiguous. The germline V gene encodes CDR1 MGHDK and CDR2 SYGVNS. CDR3 length equals 13 residues. The CDR3 loop is CASSDPAGNAIYF. For the CDR3, the DNA is TGTGCCAGCAGTGATCCAGCCGGAAACGCCATATATTTT.

This clonotype is medium-sized. The chain's CDR3 is CASSYSLDSHSNQPQHF. The CDR3 DNA is TGTGCCAGCAGTTACTCGCTGGACAGCCATAGCAATCAGCCCCAGCATTTT. J is TRBJ1-5 and V is TRBV6-2 or TRBV6-3; D is possibly TRBD1 (6 bases). The CDR3 is 17 amino acids. CDR1 and CDR2 from the germline V gene are MNHEY and SVGEGT. V dropped 0 bases and J dropped 0 bases, with 12 bases sitting between them.

This clonotype is medium-sized. V gene TRBV19 combines with J gene TRBJ2-7; D is undetermined. The germline V and J ends were trimmed by 5 bases and 0 bases, with 8 bases remaining between them. Germline CDR1 reads LNHDA; CDR2 reads SQIVND (reference sequence). This CDR3 has 13 amino acids. DNA for the CDR3: TGTGCCAGTAGTTTCCGTGCCTCCTACGAGCAGTACTTC. This sequence encodes CASSFRASYEQYF.

This clonotype showed up just a few times. The V call is TRBV19, the J call TRBJ2-1; no definite D call. In germline, CDR1 is LNHDA, CDR2 SQIVND (reference sequence). This CDR3 has 13 residues. V was pared by 6 bases and J by 7 bases, with 13 bases between. This chain's CDR3 is CASSKYSVNEQFF. CDR3 bases: TGTGCCAGTAGCAAATATTCGGTTAATGAGCAGTTCTTC.